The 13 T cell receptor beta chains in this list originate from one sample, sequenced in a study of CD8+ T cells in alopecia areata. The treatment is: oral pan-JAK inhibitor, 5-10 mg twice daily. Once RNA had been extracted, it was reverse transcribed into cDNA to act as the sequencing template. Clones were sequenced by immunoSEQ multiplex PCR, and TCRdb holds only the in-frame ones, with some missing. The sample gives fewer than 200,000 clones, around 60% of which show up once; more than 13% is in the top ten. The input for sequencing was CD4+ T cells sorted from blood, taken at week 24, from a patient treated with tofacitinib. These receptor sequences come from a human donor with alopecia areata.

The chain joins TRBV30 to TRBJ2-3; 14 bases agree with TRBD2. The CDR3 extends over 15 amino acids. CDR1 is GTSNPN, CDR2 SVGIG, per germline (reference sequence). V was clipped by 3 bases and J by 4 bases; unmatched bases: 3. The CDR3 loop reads CAWSQGLAGADTQYF. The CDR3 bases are TGTGCCTGGAGCCAGGGACTAGCGGGGGCAGATACGCAGTATTTT. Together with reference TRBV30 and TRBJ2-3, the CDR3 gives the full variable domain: SQTIHQWPATLVQPVGSPLSLECTVEGTSNPNLYWYRQAAGRGLQLLFYSVGIGQISSEVPQNLSASRPQDRQFILSSKKLLLSDSGFYLCAWSQGLAGADTQYFGPGTRLTVL.

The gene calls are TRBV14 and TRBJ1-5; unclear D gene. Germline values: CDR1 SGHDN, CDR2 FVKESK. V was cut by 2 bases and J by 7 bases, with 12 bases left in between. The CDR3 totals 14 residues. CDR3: CASSQMDGGQPQHF. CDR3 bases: TGTGCCAGCAGCCAAATGGACGGAGGACAGCCCCAGCATTTT.

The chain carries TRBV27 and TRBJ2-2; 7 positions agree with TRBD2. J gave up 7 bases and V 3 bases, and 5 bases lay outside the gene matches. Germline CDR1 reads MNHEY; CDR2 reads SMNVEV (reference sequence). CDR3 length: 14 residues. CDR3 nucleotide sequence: TGTGCCAGCAGTTTTGGGACTACCCACGGGGAGCTGTTTTTT. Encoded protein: CASSFGTTHGELFF.

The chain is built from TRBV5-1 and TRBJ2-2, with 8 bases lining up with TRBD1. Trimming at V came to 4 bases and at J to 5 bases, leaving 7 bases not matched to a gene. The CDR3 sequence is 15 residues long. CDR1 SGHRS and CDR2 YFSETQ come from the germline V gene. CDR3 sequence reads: CASSRDRPETGELFF. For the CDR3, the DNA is TGCGCCAGCAGCCGGGACAGGCCCGAAACCGGGGAGCTGTTTTTT.

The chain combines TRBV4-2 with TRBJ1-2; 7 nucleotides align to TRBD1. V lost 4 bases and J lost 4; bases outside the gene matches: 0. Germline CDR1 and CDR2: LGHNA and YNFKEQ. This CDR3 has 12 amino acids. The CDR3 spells CASSRDSYGYTF. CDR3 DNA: TGTGCCAGCAGCCGGGACAGCTATGGCTACACCTTC.

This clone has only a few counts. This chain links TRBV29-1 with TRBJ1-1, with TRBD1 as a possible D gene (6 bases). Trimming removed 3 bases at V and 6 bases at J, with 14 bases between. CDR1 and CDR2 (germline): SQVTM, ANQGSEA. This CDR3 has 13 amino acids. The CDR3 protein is CSVDTGRGPEAFF. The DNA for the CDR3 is TGCAGCGTTGATACGGGCAGGGGCCCTGAAGCTTTCTTT. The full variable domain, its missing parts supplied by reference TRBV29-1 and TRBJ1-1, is SAVISQKPSRDICQRGTSLTIQCQVDSQVTMMFWYRQQPGQSLTLIATANQGSEATYESGFVIDKFPISRPNLTFSTLTVSNMSPEDSSIYLCSVDTGRGPEAFFGQGTRLTVV.

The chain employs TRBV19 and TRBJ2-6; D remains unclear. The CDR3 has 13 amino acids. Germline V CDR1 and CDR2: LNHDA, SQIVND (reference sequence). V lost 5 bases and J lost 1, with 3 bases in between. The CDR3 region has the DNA TGTGCCAGTAGTGAGTCTGGGGCCAACGTCCTGACTTTC. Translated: CASSESGANVLTF.

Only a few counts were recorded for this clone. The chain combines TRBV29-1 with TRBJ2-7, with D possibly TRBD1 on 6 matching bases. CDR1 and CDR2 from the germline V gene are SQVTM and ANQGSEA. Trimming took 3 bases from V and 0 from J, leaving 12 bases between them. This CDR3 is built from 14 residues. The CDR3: CSVEKGVDSYEQYF. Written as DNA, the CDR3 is TGCAGCGTTGAGAAGGGGGTAGACTCCTACGAGCAGTACTTC.

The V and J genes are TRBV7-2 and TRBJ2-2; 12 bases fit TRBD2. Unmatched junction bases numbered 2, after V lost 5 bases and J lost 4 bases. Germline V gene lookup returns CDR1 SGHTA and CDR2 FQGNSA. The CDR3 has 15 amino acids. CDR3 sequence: CASSASGGATGELFF. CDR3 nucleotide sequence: TGTGCCAGCAGCGCTAGCGGGGGGGCCACCGGGGAGCTGTTTTTT.

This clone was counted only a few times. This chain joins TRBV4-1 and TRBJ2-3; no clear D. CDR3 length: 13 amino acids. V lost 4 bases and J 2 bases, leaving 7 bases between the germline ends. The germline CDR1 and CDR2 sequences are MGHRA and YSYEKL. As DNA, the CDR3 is TGCGCCAGCAGCCGCGGACCCACAGATACGCAGTATTTT. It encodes CASSRGPTDTQYF.

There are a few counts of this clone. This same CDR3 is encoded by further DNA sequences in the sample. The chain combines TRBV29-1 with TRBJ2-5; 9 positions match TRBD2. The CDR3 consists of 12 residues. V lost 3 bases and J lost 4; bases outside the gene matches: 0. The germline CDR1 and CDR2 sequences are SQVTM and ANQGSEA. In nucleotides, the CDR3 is TGCAGCGTTGATAGCGGGGGAGAGACCCAGTACTTC. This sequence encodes CSVDSGGETQYF.

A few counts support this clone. Here the CDR3 DNA reads TGCAGCACAGGACAGGGGAACACTGAAGCTTTCTTT. This encodes CSTGQGNTEAFF. The genes are TRBV29-1 and TRBJ1-1, with TRBD1 identical over 8 bases. V was pared by 8 bases and J by 1 base, with 3 bases of the junction left unmatched. This CDR3 has 12 residues. Per germline, CDR1 SQVTM and CDR2 ANQGSEA.

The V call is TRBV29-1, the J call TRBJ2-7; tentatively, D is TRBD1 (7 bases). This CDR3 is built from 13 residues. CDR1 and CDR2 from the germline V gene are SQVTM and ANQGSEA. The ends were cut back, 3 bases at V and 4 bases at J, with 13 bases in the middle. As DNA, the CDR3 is TGCAGCGTTGACTGGCAGGGGGGTTACGAGCAGTACTTC. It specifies CSVDWQGGYEQYF.